Detailed here is one T cell receptor beta chain. The antigen is unknown. The sample comes from a study of OX40 agonist ivuxolimab in advanced cancers. Study-wide results and limits: At 0.1-3.0 mg/kg, partial responders had clonal expansion among the lowest observed.

Systemic immunosuppression or autoimmune disease history was grounds to exclude patients. Blood draws occurred at baseline, cycle 4 day 1, and cycle 7 day 1. The germline V gene has CDR1 SGHTA and CDR2 FQGTGA. This CDR3 has 13 residues. V lost 5 bases to trimming and J lost 3 bases, with 10 bases between them. This table comes from immunoSEQ multiplex PCR, and its TCRdb copy is limited to in-frame clones, with some not included. Here the sample spans about 150,000 clones, around 94% being singletons. The chain uses TRBV7-3 and TRBJ1-1, with D possibly matching TRBD1 (5 bases). Source: CD4+ or CD8+ T cells sorted from blood, taken in a trial of the OX40 agonist ivuxolimab. This receptor was obtained from an adult with an advanced solid tumor such as melanoma, head and neck, liver or kidney cancer. CDR3 loop: CASSLGGDTEAFF. CDR3 DNA sequence: TGTGCCAGCAGCCTAGGAGGGGACACTGAAGCTTTCTTT.